This TCR beta chain was sequenced during a study of T cells in Graves' hyperthyroidism and ophthalmopathy. Study-wide results and limits: Among clonotypes expanded in thyroid above 0.001, most were also found in blood.

CDR1 and CDR2 (germline): SGHVS, FQNEAQ. CDR3 length equals 15 residues. Germline trimming cut 1 base from V and 5 bases from J; bases unmatched to any gene: 4. This clonotype was recorded at least ten times. Its antigen remains unidentified. Amplification targeted TCR beta CDR3 regions from RNA transcripts. The TCR CDR3 was amplified in a first-round RT-PCR using the HTBI primer set. TCRdb re-derived calls from the multiplex PCR reads in MiXCR, one entry per CDR3 protein. The data hold 400,000 to 500,000 distinct CDR3 sequences, with approximately 15% observed a single time. The TCR was taken from a woman aged 18-30 years with Graves' hyperthyroidism. The sequencing sample was made of blood. The V gene is TRBV7-8, the J gene TRBJ2-1; 8 bases are a match to TRBD2. The CDR3: CASSLDGGVNNEQFF. The CDR3 DNA reads TGTGCCAGCAGCTTAGACGGGGGGGTGAACAATGAGCAGTTCTTC.